This T cell receptor beta chain emerged from a study of blood T cell repertoires in COVID-19. Study-wide background: Samples of COVID-19 (acute and convalescent) were obtained from the United States, Italy and Spain. Nucleic acid was either cDNA or gDNA, and it came from T cells, B-cell-depleted T cells, or PBMCs.

Authors' data handling: Nucleated cell number was recorded as an estimate derived from reference gene primer amplification. Profiled with immunoSEQ multiplex PCR; TCRdb holds only in-frame clones, not every one. V, J and clone size derive from that table, while D and trimming were established from the DNA sequence. Among a few hundred thousand clones listed, about nine tenths were seen once. This TCR was sampled from a man between 50 and 59 years old with acute or convalescent COVID-19. Sequenced input: peripheral blood.

The CDR3 spells CASSLAGQANQPQHF. CDR3 coding DNA: TGTGCCAGCAGCTTAGCGGGACAGGCCAATCAGCCCCAGCATTTT. The gene calls are TRBV7-9 and TRBJ1-5, with 8 bases matching TRBD1. The CDR3 contains 15 residues. In germline, CDR1 is SEHNR, CDR2 FQNEAQ (reference sequence). J gave up 3 bases and V 0 bases, and 1 base lay outside the gene matches.